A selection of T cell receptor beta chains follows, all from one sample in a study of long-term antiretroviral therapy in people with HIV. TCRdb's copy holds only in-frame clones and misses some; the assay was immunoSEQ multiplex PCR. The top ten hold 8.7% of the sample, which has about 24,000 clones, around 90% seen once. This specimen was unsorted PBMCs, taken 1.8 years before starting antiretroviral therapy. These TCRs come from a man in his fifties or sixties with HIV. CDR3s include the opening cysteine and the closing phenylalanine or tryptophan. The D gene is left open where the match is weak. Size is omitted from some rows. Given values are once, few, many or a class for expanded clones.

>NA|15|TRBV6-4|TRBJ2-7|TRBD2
CASSALAGSTYEQYF
TGTGCCAGCAGCGCCTTAGCGGGGTCCACCTACGAGCAGTACTTC
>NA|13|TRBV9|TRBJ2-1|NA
CASSVSAYNEQFF
TGTGCCAGCAGCGTTTCGGCTTACAATGAGCAGTTCTTC
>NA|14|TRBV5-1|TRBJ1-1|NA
CASSLAPRATEAFF
TGCGCCAGCAGCTTGGCCCCTCGTGCCACTGAAGCTTTCTTT
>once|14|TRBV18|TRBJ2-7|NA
CASSPSQHLNEQYF
TGTGCCAGCTCACCATCCCAACACCTCAACGAGCAGTACTTC
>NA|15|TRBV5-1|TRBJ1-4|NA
CASSGRSGFNEKLFF
TGCGCCAGCAGCGGACGCTCGGGGTTTAATGAAAAACTGTTTTTT
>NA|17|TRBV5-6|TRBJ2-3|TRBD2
CASSLGHSGRNTDTQYF
TGTGCCAGCAGCTTGGGACATAGCGGGAGGAACACAGATACGCAGTATTTT
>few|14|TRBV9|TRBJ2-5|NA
CASTPGGLQETQYF
TGTGCCAGCACTCCAGGCGGCCTCCAAGAGACCCAGTACTTC
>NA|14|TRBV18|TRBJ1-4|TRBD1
CASSPRDRAEKLFF
TGTGCCAGCTCCCCACGGGACAGGGCTGAAAAACTGTTTTTT
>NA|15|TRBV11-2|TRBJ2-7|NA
CASSGWEVSSSEQYF
TGTGCCAGCAGCGGGTGGGAGGTATCGTCGAGCGAGCAGTACTTC
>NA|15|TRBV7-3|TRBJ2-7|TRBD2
CASSLTGRFGYEQYF
TGTGCCAGCAGCTTAACCGGGAGGTTCGGATACGAGCAGTACTTC
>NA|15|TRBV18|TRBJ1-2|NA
CASSPLNRDAYGYTF
TGTGCCAGCTCACCCCTAAACAGGGACGCCTATGGCTACACCTTC
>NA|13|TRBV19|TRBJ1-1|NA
CASSSGVNTEAFF
TGTGCCAGTAGTTCGGGAGTTAACACTGAAGCTTTCTTT
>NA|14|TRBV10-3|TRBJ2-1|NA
CAISEGSSYNEQFF
TGTGCCATCAGTGAGGGGAGCTCCTACAATGAGCAGTTCTTC
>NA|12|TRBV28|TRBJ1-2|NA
CASLGQDYGYTF
TGTGCCAGCTTAGGACAAGACTATGGCTACACCTTC
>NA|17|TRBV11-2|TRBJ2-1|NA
CASSLYGPLVQRDEQFF
TGTGCCAGCAGCCTTTACGGACCTCTCGTTCAGAGGGATGAGCAGTTCTTC
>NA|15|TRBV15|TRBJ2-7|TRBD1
CATSGRDRGSYEQYF
TGTGCCACCAGCGGCCGGGACAGGGGATCCTACGAGCAGTACTTC
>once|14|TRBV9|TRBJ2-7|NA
CASSPQGAAGGVYF
TGTGCCAGCAGCCCCCAGGGAGCAGCGGGCGGGGTGTACTTC
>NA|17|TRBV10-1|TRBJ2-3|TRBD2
CASSGLGLAGVLDTQYF
TGCGCCAGCAGTGGACTGGGACTAGCGGGAGTTCTAGATACGCAGTATTTT
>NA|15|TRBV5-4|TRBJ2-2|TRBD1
CASSRTGERPGELFF
TGTGCCAGCAGTCGGACAGGGGAGCGCCCCGGGGAGCTGTTTTTT
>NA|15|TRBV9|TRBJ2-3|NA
CASSVVGGQTDTQYF
TGTGCCAGCAGCGTAGTGGGGGGGCAAACAGATACGCAGTATTTT
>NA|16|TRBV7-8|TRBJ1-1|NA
CASSLPPMGRNTEAFF
TGTGCCAGCAGCTTACCACCGATGGGTAGGAACACTGAAGCTTTCTTT
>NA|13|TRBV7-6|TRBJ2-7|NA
CASSLQHGGEQYF
TGTGCCAGCAGCTTACAACACGGAGGGGAGCAGTACTTC
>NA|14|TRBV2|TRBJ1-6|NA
CASSADGLGSPLHF
TGTGCCAGCAGCGCCGACGGGTTAGGGTCACCCCTCCACTTT
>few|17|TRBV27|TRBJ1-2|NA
CASSLLGGPWADYGYTF
TGTGCCAGCAGTTTATTGGGGGGCCCCTGGGCGGACTATGGCTACACCTTC
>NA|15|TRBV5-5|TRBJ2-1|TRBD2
CASSLLAGPDNEQFF
TGTGCCAGCAGCTTACTAGCGGGGCCAGACAATGAGCAGTTCTTC
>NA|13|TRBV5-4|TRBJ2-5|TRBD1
CASSVGQQETQYF
TGTGCCAGCAGCGTGGGACAGCAAGAGACCCAGTACTTC
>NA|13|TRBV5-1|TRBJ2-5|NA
CASSSRGVETQYF
TGCGCCAGCAGCTCGCGGGGTGTGGAGACCCAGTACTTC
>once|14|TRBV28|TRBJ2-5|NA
CASSPQEGSETQYF
TGTGCCAGCAGTCCCCAGGAGGGGTCAGAGACCCAGTACTTC
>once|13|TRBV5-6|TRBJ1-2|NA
CASSSTGKYGYTF
TGTGCCAGCAGCTCCACAGGGAAATATGGCTACACCTTC
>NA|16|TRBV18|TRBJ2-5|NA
CASSLHTRSLQETQYF
TGTGCCAGCTCACTTCACACCCGTAGTCTACAAGAGACCCAGTACTTC
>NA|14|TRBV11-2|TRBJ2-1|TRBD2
CAGQLAGDLNEQFF
TGTGCCGGCCAACTAGCGGGGGACCTCAATGAGCAGTTCTTC
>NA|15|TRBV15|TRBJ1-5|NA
CATGIQESLNQPQHF
TGTGCCACCGGCATACAGGAGAGTTTAAATCAGCCCCAGCATTTT
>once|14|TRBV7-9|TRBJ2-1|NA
CASGIRPTYNEQFF
TGTGCCAGCGGGATTAGACCTACCTACAATGAGCAGTTCTTC
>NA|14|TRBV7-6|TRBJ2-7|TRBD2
CASTQGAGTYEQYF
TGTGCCAGCACCCAGGGAGCGGGAACCTACGAGCAGTACTTC
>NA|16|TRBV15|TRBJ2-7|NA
CATSRSWLQGPGEQYF
TGTGCCACCAGCAGGAGCTGGCTTCAGGGGCCCGGGGAGCAGTACTTC
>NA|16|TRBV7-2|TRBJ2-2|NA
CASSLDSPRGSGELFF
TGTGCCAGCAGCCTGGACTCTCCCAGGGGTTCCGGGGAGCTGTTTTTT
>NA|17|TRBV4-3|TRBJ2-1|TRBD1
CASSQDKDRGSYNEQFF
TGCGCCAGCAGCCAAGACAAGGACAGGGGTTCTTACAATGAGCAGTTCTTC
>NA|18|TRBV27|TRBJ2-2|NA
CASSSSTVQQAFPGELFF
TGTGCCAGCAGTTCCTCGACGGTCCAGCAAGCGTTTCCCGGGGAGCTGTTTTTT
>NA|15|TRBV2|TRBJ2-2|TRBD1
CASRGPGQGTGELFF
TGTGCCAGCAGGGGGCCCGGACAGGGTACCGGGGAGCTGTTTTTT
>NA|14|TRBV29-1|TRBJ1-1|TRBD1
CSVDFGTGWTEAFF
TGCAGCGTTGATTTCGGGACAGGGTGGACTGAAGCTTTCTTT